Below, one T cell receptor (beta chain) is given with its context. This entry comes from a study of blood T cell repertoires in COVID-19. Overall study context: PBMCs, B-cell-depleted T cells, or T cells were the source of the cDNA or gDNA that made up the material.

Clones were read by immunoSEQ multiplex PCR, and TCRdb kept only the in-frame ones, dropping some. The sample contains more than 300,000 clones, over 75% of which appear only once. Individuals drawn from some 25 US areas were roughly 18 to 95 years old. Cohort placement rested on clinical history that participants reported themselves. Donors of Cohort 3 who recovered were those that had two negative PCRs, clearance, or symptom resolution. Sample: PBMCs or T cells enriched from blood (not recorded which). The sequence came from a woman under 30 who had recovered from COVID-19.

The CDR3 DNA is TGTGCCAGTGAGCGGACAGGGGATATTGGCTACACCTTC. This encodes CASERTGDIGYTF. The chain recombines TRBV19 with TRBJ1-2, with 9 bases that match TRBD1. Trimming removed 8 bases from V and 7 bases from J; junction bases left unmatched: 8. CDR1 is LNHDA and CDR2 is SQIVND in the germline V gene (reference sequence). This CDR3 spans 13 amino acids. The complete variable domain, with remaining parts taken from reference TRBV19 and TRBJ1-2, reads DGGITQSPKYLFRKEGQNVTLSCEQNLNHDAMYWYRQDPGQGLRLIYYSQIVNDFQKGDIAEGYSVSREKKESFPLTVTSAQKNPTAFYLCASERTGDIGYTFGSGTRLTVV.